The T cell receptor (beta chain) described here comes from a study of persistence of HIV-infected CD4 T cells (dated by TCRdb to 2019 to 2021). Describing the broader study: The median time participants had been on suppressive ART was roughly eight years. Peripheral blood samples of up to roughly 200 mL were collected at multiple time points, except for a couple of participants, who underwent leukapheresis at a single time point. The study isolated CMV- and HIV-1 Gag-responding CD4+ T cells from ART-treated individuals to examine antigen-driven clonal expansion of HIV-1-infected cells. The clonality of all cells in each sorted population was assessed by TCRbeta sequencing, whereas the clonality of infected cells was assessed by proviral sequencing. Cross-participant TCR cluster analysis included under ten participants for CMV and 6 or 7 participants for Gag. The paper's findings and limits, for the study overall: Significantly lower TCRbeta richness was observed in CMV- and Gag-responding cells than in anti-CD3/anti-CD28-responding cells, and higher oligoclonality was observed in CMV-responding cells than in CD3/CD28-stimulated and Gag-responding cells. Restriction of bulk TCR analyses to the rare CMV-responding cells that actually carried HIV-1 proviruses was not possible. Within the same sorted populations, TCR oligoclonality correlated with proviral oligoclonality. Only a small number of individuals took part in the study, and only a limited range of antigens was tested. Antigen-responding cells were enriched for expanded CDR3beta sequences that were degenerate, which suggests that CD4+ responses to CMV and Gag underwent convergent selection.

Explained via the paper, the treatment or condition label denotes: suppressive antiretroviral therapy. Cells were stimulated with a pool of overlapping HIV-1 Gag 15-mer peptides at approximately 0.93 ug per peptide per mL. Responding CD4+ T cells were sorted on the basis of upregulation of both CD40 ligand and CD69. Participants were HIV-1-infected adults who started suppressive ART during chronic infection. For at least 4 years, participants had undetectable plasma HIV-1 RNA, below 50 copies/mL. To be included, a participant needed positive CMV serology and a CD4+ T cell count above 400 cells/uL. Before stimulation, PBMCs were isolated using density centrifugation and depleted of CD8+ T cells. For 18 hours, the CD8-depleted PBMCs were stimulated with anti-CD28/CD49d costimulation, a CD40-blocking antibody, and enfuvirtide to prevent new infections. Sorting was done on either a Beckman Coulter MoFlo Legacy or an XDP sorter, and propidium iodide was used to exclude dead cells. For samples with more than one million cells, genomic DNA was extracted with the QIAamp DNA Mini Kit, and for all other samples the Quick-DNA Microprep Kit was used.

The immunoSEQ hsTCRB assay version 4, run in survey mode, was used to sequence TCRbeta repertoires from genomic DNA. Genomic DNA was diluted to about 9.9 ng/uL, and up to roughly 1 ug per sample was used for TCRbeta sequencing. Per the original workflow: ImmunoSeq Analyzer 3.0 was used for analysis of TCRbeta data, and diversity was computed on productive nucleotide rearrangements. The improved Chao index was used to estimate lower-bound TCR diversity, and the Gini coefficient was used to estimate clonality using the Immunarch R package. When different nucleotide rearrangements encoded the same CDR3beta amino acid sequence, each rearrangement was treated as a distinct clonotype. Differential abundance analysis found TCRbeta sequences that were significantly enriched in antigen-responding cells compared with anti-CD3/anti-CD28-activated cells. GLIPH2 grouped TCRs by predicted peptide-MHC specificity, both within each participant and across combined participant data sets. The clones in this table, taken by TCRdb from immuneACCESS, are in-frame only. Not every clone is retained; where verified, under half of the shortfall comes from an unresolved V gene, and the cause of the rest is unknown. The D gene and trimming were derived from the DNA, and the V and J assignments and clone size from that table. The sample table lists about 20,000 clones, roughly 60% of them with a count of one. The leading ten clones occupy around 2% of the sample.

V is trimmed back by 3 bases and J by 6 bases, and the junction contains 2 bases that no gene match accounts for. From the cysteine up to the phenylalanine, the CDR3 has a length of 13 residues. The only DNA kept is the CDR3, 39 bases in frame from the first base. CDR1 SGDLS and CDR2 YYNGEE were looked up in the germline V gene. A word on this clone: Its antigen has not been determined. No much larger clone exists at a distance of one base, and base qualities are not known.

This receptor was identified in an adult woman with HIV who was CMV-seropositive. Sequencing was performed on CD4+ T cells sorted from PBMCs after approximately 19-hour stimulation, taken from a patient who received antiretroviral therapy. Sample cell subset or site, as interpreted from the label and publication: CD40L+CD69+ CD4 T cells responding to HIV-1 Gag peptides. This receptor chain uses TRBV9 and TRBJ1-3; a stretch of 8 junction bases matches TRBD1. The CDR3 has the sequence CASSADRENTIYF. Read as DNA, the sequence is TGTGCCAGCAGCGCGGACAGGGAAAACACCATATATTTT.